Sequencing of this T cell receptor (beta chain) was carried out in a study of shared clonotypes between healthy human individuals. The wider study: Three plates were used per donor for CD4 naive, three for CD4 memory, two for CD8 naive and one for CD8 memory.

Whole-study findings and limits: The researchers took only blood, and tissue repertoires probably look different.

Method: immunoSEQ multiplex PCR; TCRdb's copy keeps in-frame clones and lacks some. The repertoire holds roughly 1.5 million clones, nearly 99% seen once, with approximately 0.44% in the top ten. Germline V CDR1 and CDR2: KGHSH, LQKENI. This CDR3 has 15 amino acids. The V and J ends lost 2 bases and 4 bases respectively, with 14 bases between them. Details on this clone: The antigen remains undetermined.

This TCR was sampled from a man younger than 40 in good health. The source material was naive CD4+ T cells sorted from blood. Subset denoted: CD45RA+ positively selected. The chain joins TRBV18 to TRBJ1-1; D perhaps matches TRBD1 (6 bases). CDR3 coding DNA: TGTGCCAGCTCACCAAAACAGGGATGGGGCACTGAAGCTTTCTTT. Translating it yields CASSPKQGWGTEAFF.